The clone carrying this TCR beta chain was detected many times. The antigen remains unidentified. This table comes from immunoSEQ multiplex PCR, and its TCRdb copy is limited to in-frame clones, with some not included. The sample yields over 25,000 clones, without any singletons. These data are taken from a study of T cells after posttransplantation cyclophosphamide. The study's findings and limits: Blood and skin or GI T cell repertoires showed limited TRB overlap. After PTCy, TRB diversity resembled that of CNI/methotrexate controls.

The material sequenced was PBMCs. The receptor's source is a young woman in good health and a related stem cell transplant donor.

The CDR3 sequence: CASSQLAGASSYEQYF. In nucleotides, the CDR3 is TGCGCCAGCAGCCAACTAGCGGGGGCGAGCTCCTACGAGCAGTACTTC. The J gene is TRBJ2-7, the V gene TRBV4-1; 10 positions match TRBD2. Germline V CDR1 and CDR2: MGHRA, YSYEKL. The CDR3 extends over 16 amino acids. The V gene end was trimmed by 2 bases and the J gene end by 0 bases; junction bases not matched to a gene: 4.